The TCR beta chain described here comes from a study of CXCR3-negative and CXCR3-positive naive CD8 T cells (dated by TCRdb to the late 2010s). For the wider study: In total, around 140 million TRB reads were obtained, corresponding to roughly 1.5 +/- 0.3 million reads per library. Diversity and physicochemical repertoire analyses were performed on around 10 donors pooled from two independent experiments. TRBV-TRBJ cluster analysis included naive subsets from a handful of donors and memory cells from 3 donors. Summary of the overall study and its limitations: Both naive subsets had comparably high repertoire diversity, while memory CD8+ T cells had much lower repertoire diversity. Compared with CXCR3-negative naive cells, CXCR3-positive naive cells had TRB CDR3s with higher hydrophobicity (lower Kidera factor 4), lower energy, and higher strength and volume indices. Surface CD5, linked to self-reactivity in mice, was comparable between naive subsets; TCR interaction strength was therefore also inferred from TRB CDR3 physicochemical properties. TRBV-TRBJ usage was similar between naive CXCR3-negative and CXCR3-positive cells from the same donor, while memory cells showed distinct patterns. Freshly isolated PBMCs were used for most assays because CXCR3 expression went down partially after cryopreservation.

For each CD8+ T cell subset, flow sorting was done in triplicate, and under 350,000 cells per subset went directly into RLT lysis buffer. Naive CD8+ T cells were defined stringently as CD45RO-CCR7+CD27+CD95- to exclude memory contaminants. Using standard density gradient centrifugation, peripheral blood mononuclear cells were isolated from buffy coats. Naive CXCR3-negative and CXCR3-positive CD8+ T cells were flow-sorted on a FACSAria III. Total RNA was extracted from sorted cells with an RNeasy Mini Kit. For this clonotype: The antigen it binds to is not known.

Sequencing took place on a NextSeq 550. The Human TCR Profiling Kit (MiLaboratory) was used to make UMI-labeled 5' RACE TRB cDNA libraries. cDNA synthesis used the entire amount of extracted RNA, and PCR amplification then used the entire amount of cDNA produced. The libraries were made side by side, with each library going through the same number of PCR cycles. The paper's data handling went like this. With a minimum of two reads required per UMI, MIGEC and MiXCR pulled out about 50,000 +/- 10,000 unique UMI-labeled TRB cDNA molecules from each library. Each library averaged around 40,000 +/- 10,000 functional in-frame TRB CDR3 nucleotide clonotypes without stop codons. After each sample was downsampled to 5000 UMI-labeled TRB molecules, VDJtools was used to calculate diversity metrics such as normalized Shannon-Wiener and Chao1. Clonotype-size-weighted physicochemical properties of the central five CDR3 residues (interaction energy, strength, volume and Kidera factor 4) were computed in VDJtools. After reprocessing by TCRdb, each CDR3 protein sequence is one entry, and no DNA is given. TCRdb, rather than the study authors, made the V and J calls. The sample's own table lists 120,000 to 150,000 distinct CDR3 sequences. The ten largest clones take up about 0.28% of the sample.

The germline V gene (reference sequence) provides CDR1 SGHNT and CDR2 YYREEE. The CDR3 runs 15 residues from the cysteine to the phenylalanine. No nucleotide data were recorded. What was sequenced was naive CXCR3+ CD8+ T cells from blood. Reading the label with the study, this specimen's cell subset or site is: CD45RO-CCR7+CD27+CD95- naive CD8+ T cells expressing CXCR3 (TNR3+). This receptor was taken from a human donor in good health. Some clones in this sample may be carry-over from other donors' samples. This chain joins TRBV5-4 to TRBJ2-7; checking the TCRdb D call of TRBD1 is not possible without DNA. The CDR3 in this case is CASSLGRAGSYEQYF. Reference TRBV5-4 and TRBJ2-7 genes cover what lies past the CDR3, so the full variable domain is ETGVTQSPTHLIKTRGQQVTLRCSSQSGHNTVSWYQQALGQGPQFIFQYYREEENGRGNFPPRFSGLQFPNYSSELNVNALELDDSALYLCASSLGRAGSYEQYFGPGTRLTVT.